This T cell receptor (beta chain) derives from a study of CD8 T cells in ankylosing spondylitis. Researchers built TCR beta libraries using quantitative 5'-RACE with molecular barcodes. One entry per CDR3 protein, called by TCRdb with MiXCR from the 5' RACE reads. The data hold fewer than 550,000 distinct CDR3 sequences, with about 5.2% observed a single time. Germline CDR1 and CDR2: DFQATT and SNEGSKA (reference sequence). This CDR3 is 14 amino acids long. V dropped 0 bases and J dropped 5 bases, with 10 bases sitting between them. This clonotype was observed at least ten times. The antigen is not known. Points from the study as a whole: In peripheral blood, disease-linked CD8+ clones occurred at relatively low frequencies. Past research had described some motif variants in reactive arthritis synovial fluid and blood. Disease-associated clones were reportedly significantly overrepresented in matched ankylosing spondylitis synovial fluid. Characteristic of ankylosing spondylitis blood, it appeared, was a TCR beta motif comprising several highly homologous variants.

The chain is built from TRBV20-1 and TRBJ2-2; no clear D gene. Sequenced sample: blood, either unsorted or a sorted T cell fraction (not recorded which). This receptor was obtained from a male donor with ankylosing spondylitis. This CDR3 is CSARDLGVTGELFF. CDR3 in DNA: TGCAGTGCTAGAGATCTAGGTGTAACCGGGGAGCTGTTTTTT.